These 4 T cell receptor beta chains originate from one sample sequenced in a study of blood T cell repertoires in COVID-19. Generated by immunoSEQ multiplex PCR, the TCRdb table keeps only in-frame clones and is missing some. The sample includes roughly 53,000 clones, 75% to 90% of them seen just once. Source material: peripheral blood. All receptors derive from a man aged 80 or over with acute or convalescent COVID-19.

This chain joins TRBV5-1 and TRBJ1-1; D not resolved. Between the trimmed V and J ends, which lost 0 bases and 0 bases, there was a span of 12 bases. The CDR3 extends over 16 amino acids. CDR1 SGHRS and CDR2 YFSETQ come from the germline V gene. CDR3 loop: CASSLASGLMNTEAFF. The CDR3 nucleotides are TGCGCCAGCAGCTTGGCCTCGGGGTTAATGAACACTGAAGCTTTCTTT.

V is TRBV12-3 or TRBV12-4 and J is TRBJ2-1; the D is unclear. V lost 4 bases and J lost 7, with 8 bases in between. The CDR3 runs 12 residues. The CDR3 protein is CASSSSTNEQFF. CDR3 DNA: TGTGCCAGCAGTTCCTCTACTAATGAGCAGTTCTTC.

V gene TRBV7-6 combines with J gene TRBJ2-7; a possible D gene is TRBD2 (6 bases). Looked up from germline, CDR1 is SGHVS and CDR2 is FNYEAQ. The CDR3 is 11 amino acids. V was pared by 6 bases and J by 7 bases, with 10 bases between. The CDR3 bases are TGTGCCAGCAGTATCGGGGGAGAGCAGTACTTC. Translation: CASSIGGEQYF. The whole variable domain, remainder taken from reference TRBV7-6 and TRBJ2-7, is GAGVSQSPRYKVTKRGQDVALRCDPISGHVSLYWYRQALGQGPEFLTYFNYEAQQDKSGLPNDRFSAERPEGSISTLTIQRTEQRDSAMYRCASSIGGEQYFGPGTRLTVT.

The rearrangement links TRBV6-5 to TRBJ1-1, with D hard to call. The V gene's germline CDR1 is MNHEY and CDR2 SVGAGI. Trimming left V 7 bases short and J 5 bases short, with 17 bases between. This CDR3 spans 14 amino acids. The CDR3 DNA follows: TGTGCCAGCACTGTTGGTGGAGTTCGGACTGAAGCTTTCTTT. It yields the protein CASTVGGVRTEAFF.